This T cell receptor (beta chain) stems from a study of cytomegalovirus exposure and HLA in healthy donors. General study results and limits: The investigators catalogued 150 to 200 TCR beta chains as cytomegalovirus-associated.

In the PCR, 60 Vbeta and 13 Jbeta primers were used. Repertoires were generated with immunoSEQ multiplex PCR, while TCRdb's copy carries only in-frame clones and drops some. Seen here are around 57,000 clones, 89% observed once, and the top ten hold about 1.6%. Comment on this clone: Its antigen is unknown.

The germline V gene has CDR1 SGHNT and CDR2 YYREEE (reference sequence). V shed 0 bases and J shed 3 bases, with 15 bases lying between them. The CDR3 consists of 16 residues. The sequenced sample was PBMCs. This chain links TRBV5-4 with TRBJ1-2; perhaps TRBD1 as D (6 bases). The sequence came from a man in his thirties or forties in good health and CMV-seropositive. The CDR3: CASSLARGGRDYGYTF. The CDR3 nucleotides are TGTGCCAGCAGCTTGGCCCGGGGGGGGCGGGACTATGGCTACACCTTC.